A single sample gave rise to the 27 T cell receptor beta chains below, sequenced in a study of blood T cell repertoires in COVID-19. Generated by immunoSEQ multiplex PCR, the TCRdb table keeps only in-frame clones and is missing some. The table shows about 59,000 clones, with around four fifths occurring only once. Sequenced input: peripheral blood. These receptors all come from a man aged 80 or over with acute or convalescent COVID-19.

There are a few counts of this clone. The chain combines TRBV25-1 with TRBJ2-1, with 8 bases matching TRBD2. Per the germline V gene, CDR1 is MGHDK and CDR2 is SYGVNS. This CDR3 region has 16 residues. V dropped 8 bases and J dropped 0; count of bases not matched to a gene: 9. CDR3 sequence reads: CASYASGSSSYNEQFF. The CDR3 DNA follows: TGTGCCAGCTATGCTAGCGGGTCGAGCTCCTACAATGAGCAGTTCTTC. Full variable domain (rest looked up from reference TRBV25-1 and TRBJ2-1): EADIYQTPRYLVIGTGKKITLECSQTMGHDKMYWYQQDPGMELHLIHYSYGVNSTEKGDLSSESTVSRIRTEHFPLTLESARPSHTSQYLCASYASGSSSYNEQFFGPGTRLTVL.

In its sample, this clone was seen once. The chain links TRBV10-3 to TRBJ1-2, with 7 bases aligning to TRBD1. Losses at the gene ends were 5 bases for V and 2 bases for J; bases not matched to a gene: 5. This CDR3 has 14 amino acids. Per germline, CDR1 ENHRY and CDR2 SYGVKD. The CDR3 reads CAISMGQINYGYTF. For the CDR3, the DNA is TGTGCCATCAGTATGGGACAGATAAACTATGGCTACACCTTC.

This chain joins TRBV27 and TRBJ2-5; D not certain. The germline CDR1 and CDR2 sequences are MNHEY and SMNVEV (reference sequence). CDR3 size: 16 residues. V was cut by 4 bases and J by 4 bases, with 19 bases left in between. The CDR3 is CASSYSPNDPRETQYF. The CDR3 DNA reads TGTGCCAGCAGTTATAGCCCCAACGACCCCAGAGAGACCCAGTACTTC.

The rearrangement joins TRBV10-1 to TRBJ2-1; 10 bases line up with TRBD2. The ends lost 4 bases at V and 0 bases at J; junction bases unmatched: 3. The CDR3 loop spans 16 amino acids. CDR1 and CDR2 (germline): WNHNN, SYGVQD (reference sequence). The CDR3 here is CASSATSGNSYNEQFF. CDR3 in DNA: TGCGCCAGCAGTGCAACTAGCGGGAACTCCTACAATGAGCAGTTCTTC.

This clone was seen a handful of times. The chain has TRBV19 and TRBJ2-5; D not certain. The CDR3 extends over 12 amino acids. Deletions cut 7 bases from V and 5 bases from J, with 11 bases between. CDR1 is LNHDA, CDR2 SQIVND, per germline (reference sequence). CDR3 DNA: TGTGCCAGTAAGTCCACCGGGGAGACCCAGTACTTC. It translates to CASKSTGETQYF. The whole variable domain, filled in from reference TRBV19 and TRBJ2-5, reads DGGITQSPKYLFRKEGQNVTLSCEQNLNHDAMYWYRQDPGQGLRLIYYSQIVNDFQKGDIAEGYSVSREKKESFPLTVTSAQKNPTAFYLCASKSTGETQYFGPGTRLLVL.

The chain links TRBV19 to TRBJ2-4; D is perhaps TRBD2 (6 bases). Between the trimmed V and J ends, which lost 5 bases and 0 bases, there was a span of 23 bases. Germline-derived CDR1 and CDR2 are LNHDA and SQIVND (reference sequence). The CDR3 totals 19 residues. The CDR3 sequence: CASSDRGLDPRLAKNIQYF. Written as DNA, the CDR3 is TGTGCCAGTAGTGATAGGGGACTTGACCCAAGATTAGCCAAAAACATTCAGTACTTC.

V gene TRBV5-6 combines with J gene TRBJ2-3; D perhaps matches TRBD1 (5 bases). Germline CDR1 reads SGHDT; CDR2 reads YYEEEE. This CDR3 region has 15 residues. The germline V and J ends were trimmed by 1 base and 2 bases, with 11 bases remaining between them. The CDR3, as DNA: TGTGCCAGCAGCTTGAAGGGCAGGGTCACAGATACGCAGTATTTT. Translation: CASSLKGRVTDTQYF. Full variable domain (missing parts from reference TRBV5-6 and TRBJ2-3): DAGVTQSPTHLIKTRGQQVTLRCSPKSGHDTVSWYQQALGQGPQFIFQYYEEEERQRGNFPDRFSGHQFPNYSSELNVNALLLGDSALYLCASSLKGRVTDTQYFGPGTRLTVL.

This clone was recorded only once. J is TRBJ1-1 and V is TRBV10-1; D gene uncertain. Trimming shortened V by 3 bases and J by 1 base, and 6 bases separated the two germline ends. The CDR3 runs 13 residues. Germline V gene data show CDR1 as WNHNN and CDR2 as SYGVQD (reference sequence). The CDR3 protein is CASSETRNTEAFF. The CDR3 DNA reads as TGCGCCAGCAGTGAAACCAGGAACACTGAAGCTTTCTTT.

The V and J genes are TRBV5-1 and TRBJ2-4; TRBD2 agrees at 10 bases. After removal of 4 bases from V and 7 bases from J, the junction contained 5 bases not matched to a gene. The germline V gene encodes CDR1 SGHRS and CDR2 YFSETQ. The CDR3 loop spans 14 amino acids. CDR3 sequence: CASSPGTSVNIQYF. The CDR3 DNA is TGCGCCAGCAGCCCTGGGACTAGCGTTAACATTCAGTACTTC. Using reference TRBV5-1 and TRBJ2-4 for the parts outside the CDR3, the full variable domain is KAGVTQTPRYLIKTRGQQVTLSCSPISGHRSVSWYQQTPGQGLQFLFEYFSETQRNKGNFPGRFSGRQFSNSRSEMNVSTLELGDSALYLCASSPGTSVNIQYFGAGTRLSVL.

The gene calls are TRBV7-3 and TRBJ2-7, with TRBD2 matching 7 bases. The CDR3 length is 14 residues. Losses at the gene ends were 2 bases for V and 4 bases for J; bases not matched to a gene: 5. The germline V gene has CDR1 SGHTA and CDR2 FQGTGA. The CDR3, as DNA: TGTGCCAGCAGCTTACAGGGAGGGGATTACGAGCAGTACTTC. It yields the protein CASSLQGGDYEQYF.

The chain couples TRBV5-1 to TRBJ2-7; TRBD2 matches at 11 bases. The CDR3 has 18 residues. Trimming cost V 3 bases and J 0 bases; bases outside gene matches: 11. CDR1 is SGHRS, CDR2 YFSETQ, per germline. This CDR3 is CASSWTEGLAESSYEQYF. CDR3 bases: TGCGCCAGCAGCTGGACGGAGGGACTAGCGGAGAGCTCCTACGAGCAGTACTTC. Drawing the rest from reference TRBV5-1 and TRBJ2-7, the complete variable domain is KAGVTQTPRYLIKTRGQQVTLSCSPISGHRSVSWYQQTPGQGLQFLFEYFSETQRNKGNFPGRFSGRQFSNSRSEMNVSTLELGDSALYLCASSWTEGLAESSYEQYFGPGTRLTVT.

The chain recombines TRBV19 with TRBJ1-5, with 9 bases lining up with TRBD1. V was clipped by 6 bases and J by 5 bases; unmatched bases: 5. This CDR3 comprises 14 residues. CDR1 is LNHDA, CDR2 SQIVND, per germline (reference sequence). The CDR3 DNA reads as TGTGCCAGTAGAGGGACAGGGAGTTATCAGCCCCAGCATTTT. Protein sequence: CASRGTGSYQPQHF.

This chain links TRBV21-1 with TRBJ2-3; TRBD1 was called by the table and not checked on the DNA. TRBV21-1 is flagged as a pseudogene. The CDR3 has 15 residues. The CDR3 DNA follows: TGTGCCAGGCATCCCAATACAAAGAACACAGATACGCAGTATTTT. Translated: CARHPNTKNTDTQYF.

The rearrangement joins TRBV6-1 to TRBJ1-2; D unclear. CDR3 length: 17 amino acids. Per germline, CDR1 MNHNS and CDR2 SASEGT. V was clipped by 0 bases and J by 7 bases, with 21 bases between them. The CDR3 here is CASSEAWAVLQAGGYTF. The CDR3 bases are TGTGCCAGCAGTGAAGCCTGGGCGGTCTTGCAGGCGGGTGGCTACACCTTC.

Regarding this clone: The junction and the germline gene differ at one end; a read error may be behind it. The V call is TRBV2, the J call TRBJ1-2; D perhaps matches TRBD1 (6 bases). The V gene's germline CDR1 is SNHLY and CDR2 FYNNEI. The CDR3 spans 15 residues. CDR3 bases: TGTGCCAGCAGCGAAGACAGGAAGACTAACTATGGCTACACCTTC. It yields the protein CASSEDRKTNYGYTF.

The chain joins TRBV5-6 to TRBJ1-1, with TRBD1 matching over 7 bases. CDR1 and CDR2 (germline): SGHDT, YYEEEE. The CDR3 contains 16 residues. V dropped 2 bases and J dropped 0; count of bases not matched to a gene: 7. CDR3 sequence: CASSFIVGQLNTEAFF. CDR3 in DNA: TGTGCCAGCAGCTTTATCGTGGGACAGCTGAACACTGAAGCTTTCTTT. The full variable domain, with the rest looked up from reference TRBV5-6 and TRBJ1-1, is DAGVTQSPTHLIKTRGQQVTLRCSPKSGHDTVSWYQQALGQGPQFIFQYYEEEERQRGNFPDRFSGHQFPNYSSELNVNALLLGDSALYLCASSFIVGQLNTEAFFGQGTRLTVV.

The CDR3 is CASSLSTSGRREQYF. The DNA for the CDR3 is TGTGCCAGCAGTTTATCGACTAGCGGGAGAAGGGAGCAGTACTTC. The chain recombines TRBV27 with TRBJ2-7, with 12 bases identical to TRBD2. V was clipped by 0 bases and J by 7 bases; unmatched bases: 4. CDR3 size: 15 residues. The germline CDR1 and CDR2 sequences are MNHEY and SMNVEV (reference sequence).

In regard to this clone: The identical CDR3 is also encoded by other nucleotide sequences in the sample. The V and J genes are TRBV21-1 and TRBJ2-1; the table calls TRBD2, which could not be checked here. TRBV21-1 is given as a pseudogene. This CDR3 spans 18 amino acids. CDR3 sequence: CASSMSGGAGVPYNEQFF. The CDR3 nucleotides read TGTGCCAGCAGCATGTCGGGAGGGGCGGGCGTCCCCTACAATGAGCAGTTCTTC.

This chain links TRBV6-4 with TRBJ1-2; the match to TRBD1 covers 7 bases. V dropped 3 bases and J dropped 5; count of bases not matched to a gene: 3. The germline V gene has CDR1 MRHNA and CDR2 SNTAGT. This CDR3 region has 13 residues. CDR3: CASSETGQYGYTF. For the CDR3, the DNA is TGTGCCAGCAGTGAGACAGGGCAGTATGGCTACACCTTC.

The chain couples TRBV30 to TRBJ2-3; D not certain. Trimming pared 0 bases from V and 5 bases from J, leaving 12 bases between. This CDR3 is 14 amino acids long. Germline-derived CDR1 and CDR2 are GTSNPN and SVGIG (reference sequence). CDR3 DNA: TGTGCCTGGAGTGTGGGCCACCCGGAAGATACGCAGTATTTT. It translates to CAWSVGHPEDTQYF.

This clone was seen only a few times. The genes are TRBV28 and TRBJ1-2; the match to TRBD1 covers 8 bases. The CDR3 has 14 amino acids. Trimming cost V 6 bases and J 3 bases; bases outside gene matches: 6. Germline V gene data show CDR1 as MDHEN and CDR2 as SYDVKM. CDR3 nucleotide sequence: TGTGCCAGCAGCCCAGTACAGGGGGACTATGGCTACACCTTC. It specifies CASSPVQGDYGYTF.

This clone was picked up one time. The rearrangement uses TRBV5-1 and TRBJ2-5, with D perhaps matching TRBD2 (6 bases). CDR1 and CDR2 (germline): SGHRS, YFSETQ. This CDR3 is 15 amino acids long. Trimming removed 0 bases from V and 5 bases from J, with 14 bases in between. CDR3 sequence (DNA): TGCGCCAGCAGCTTGGGAGTAGCGGAGGGGGAGACCCAGTACTTC. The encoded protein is CASSLGVAEGETQYF.

CDR3 in amino acids: CASSFHRDFNSPLHF. The DNA for the CDR3 is TGTGCCAGCAGTTTTCACAGGGATTTTAATTCACCCCTCCACTTT. The chain has TRBV2 and TRBJ1-6, with D tentatively TRBD1 (6 bases). The germline gives CDR1 SNHLY, CDR2 FYNNEI. CDR3 size: 15 residues. V lost 5 bases and J lost 6, with 14 bases in between.

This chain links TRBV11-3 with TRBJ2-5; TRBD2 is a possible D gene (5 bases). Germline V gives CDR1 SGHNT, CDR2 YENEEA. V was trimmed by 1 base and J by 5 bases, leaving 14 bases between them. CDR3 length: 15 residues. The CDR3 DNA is TGTGCCAGCAGCTTAGGCGGTGGGGAGCGGGAGACCCAGTACTTC. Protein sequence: CASSLGGGERETQYF.

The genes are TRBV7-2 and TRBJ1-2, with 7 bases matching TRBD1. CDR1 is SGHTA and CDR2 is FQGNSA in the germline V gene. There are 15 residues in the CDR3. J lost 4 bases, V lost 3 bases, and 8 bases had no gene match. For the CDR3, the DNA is TGTGCCAGCAGCTTCGGACAGGATTACTTCTATGGCTACACCTTC. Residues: CASSFGQDYFYGYTF.

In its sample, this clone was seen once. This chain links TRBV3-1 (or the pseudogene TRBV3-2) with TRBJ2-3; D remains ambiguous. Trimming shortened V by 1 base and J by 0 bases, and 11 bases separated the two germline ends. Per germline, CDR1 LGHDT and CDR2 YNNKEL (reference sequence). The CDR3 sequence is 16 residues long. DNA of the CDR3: TGTGCCAGCAGCCAAGGTGTACGTCGGAGCACAGATACGCAGTATTTT. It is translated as CASSQGVRRSTDTQYF.

Here the CDR3 DNA reads TGTGCCAGCAGTTACTCGGGCTTCTCTGGAAACACCATATATTTT. This encodes CASSYSGFSGNTIYF. The chain employs TRBV6-5 and TRBJ1-3; D is undetermined. Germline CDR1 MNHEY, CDR2 SVGAGI. This CDR3 is built from 15 residues. Trimming pared 0 bases from V and 0 bases from J, leaving 6 bases between.